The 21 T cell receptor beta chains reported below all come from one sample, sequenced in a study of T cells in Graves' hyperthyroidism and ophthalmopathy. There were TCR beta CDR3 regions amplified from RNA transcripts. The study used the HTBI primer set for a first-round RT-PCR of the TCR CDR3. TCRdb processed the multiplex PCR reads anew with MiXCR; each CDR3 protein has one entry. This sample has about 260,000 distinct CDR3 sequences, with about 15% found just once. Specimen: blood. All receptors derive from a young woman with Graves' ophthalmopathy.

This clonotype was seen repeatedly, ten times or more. The CDR3 loop is CASNPTVRTSGRYEQFF. CDR3 nucleotide sequence: TGTGCCAGCAACCCAACGGTGAGGACTAGCGGGAGGTATGAGCAGTTCTTC. The V gene is TRBV28, the J gene TRBJ2-1; TRBD2 matches at 14 bases. This CDR3 is built from 17 residues. The junction had 13 bases not matched to a gene; V was cut back by 7 bases and J by 8 bases. Germline CDR1 and CDR2: MDHEN and SYDVKM.

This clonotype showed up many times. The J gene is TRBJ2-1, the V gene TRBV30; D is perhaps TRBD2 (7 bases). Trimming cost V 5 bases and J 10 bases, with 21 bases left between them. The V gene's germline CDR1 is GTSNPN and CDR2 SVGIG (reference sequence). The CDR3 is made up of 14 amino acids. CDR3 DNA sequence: TGTGCCTGGGGGCGAGGGGGGGGAACAAGAGAGCAGTTCTTC. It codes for CAWGRGGGTREQFF. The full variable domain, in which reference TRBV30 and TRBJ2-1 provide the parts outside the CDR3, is SQTIHQWPATLVQPVGSPLSLECTVEGTSNPNLYWYRQAAGRGLQLLFYSVGIGQISSEVPQNLSASRPQDRQFILSSKKLLLSDSGFYLCAWGRGGGTREQFFGPGTRLTVL.

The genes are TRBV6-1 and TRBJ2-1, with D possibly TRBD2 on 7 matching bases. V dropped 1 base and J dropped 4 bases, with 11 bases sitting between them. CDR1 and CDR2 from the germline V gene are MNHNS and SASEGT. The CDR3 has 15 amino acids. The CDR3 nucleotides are TGTGCCAGCAGTGAAGTGGGGGGGCGTTACAATGAGCAGTTCTTC. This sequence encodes CASSEVGGRYNEQFF.

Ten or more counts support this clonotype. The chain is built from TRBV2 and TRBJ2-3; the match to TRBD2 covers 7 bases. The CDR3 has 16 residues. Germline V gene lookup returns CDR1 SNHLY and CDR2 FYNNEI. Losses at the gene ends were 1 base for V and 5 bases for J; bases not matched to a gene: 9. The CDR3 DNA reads TGTGCCAGCAGTGAAGGGTGGGGGGGAGGTGAAGATACGCAGTATTTT. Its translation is CASSEGWGGGEDTQYF.

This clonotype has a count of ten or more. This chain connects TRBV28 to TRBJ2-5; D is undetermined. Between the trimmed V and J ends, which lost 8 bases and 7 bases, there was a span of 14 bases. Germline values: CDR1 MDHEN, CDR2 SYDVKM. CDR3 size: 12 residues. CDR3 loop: CASRTVGRTQYF. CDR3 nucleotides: TGTGCCAGCCGAACGGTGGGAAGGACCCAGTACTTC.

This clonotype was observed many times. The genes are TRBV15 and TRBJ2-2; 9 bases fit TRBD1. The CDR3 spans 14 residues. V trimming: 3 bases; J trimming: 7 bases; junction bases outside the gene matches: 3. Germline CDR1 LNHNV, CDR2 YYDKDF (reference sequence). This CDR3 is CATSRRQGDGELFF. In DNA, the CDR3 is TGTGCCACCAGCAGGAGACAGGGGGACGGGGAGCTGTTTTTT.

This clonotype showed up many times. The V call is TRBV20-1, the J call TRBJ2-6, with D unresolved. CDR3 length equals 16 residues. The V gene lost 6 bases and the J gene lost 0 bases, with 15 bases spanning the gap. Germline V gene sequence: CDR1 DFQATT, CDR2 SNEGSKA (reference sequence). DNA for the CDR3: TGCAGTGCCACCCCCGGGCCGAGCTCTGGGGCCAACGTCCTGACTTTC. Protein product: CSATPGPSSGANVLTF.

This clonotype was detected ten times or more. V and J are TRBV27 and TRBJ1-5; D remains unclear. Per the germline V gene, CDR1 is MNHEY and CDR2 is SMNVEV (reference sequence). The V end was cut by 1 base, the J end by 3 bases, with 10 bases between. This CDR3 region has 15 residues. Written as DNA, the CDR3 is TGTGCCAGCAGTTTATATAGGACCTCCAATCAGCCCCAGCATTTT. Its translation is CASSLYRTSNQPQHF.

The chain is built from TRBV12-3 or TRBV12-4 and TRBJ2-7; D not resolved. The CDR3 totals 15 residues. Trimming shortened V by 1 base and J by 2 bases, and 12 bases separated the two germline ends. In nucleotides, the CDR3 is TGTGCCAGCAGTTTAGAGCCAGCGTCCGCCTACGAGCAGTACTTC. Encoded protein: CASSLEPASAYEQYF.

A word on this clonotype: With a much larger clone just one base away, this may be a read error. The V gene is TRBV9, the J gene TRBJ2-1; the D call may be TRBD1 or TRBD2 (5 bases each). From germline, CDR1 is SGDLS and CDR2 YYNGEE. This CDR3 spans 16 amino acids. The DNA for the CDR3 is TGTGCCAGCAGCCCTCCCTCGGGGCGTGCCTACAATGAGCAGCTCTTC. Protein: CASSPPSGRAYNEQLF.

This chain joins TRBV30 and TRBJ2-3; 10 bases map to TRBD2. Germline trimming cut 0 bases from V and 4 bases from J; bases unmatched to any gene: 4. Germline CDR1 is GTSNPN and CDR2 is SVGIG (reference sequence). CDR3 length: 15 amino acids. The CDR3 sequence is CAWSVSGGAADTQYF. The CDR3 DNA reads TGTGCCTGGAGTGTAAGCGGGGGGGCTGCAGATACGCAGTATTTT. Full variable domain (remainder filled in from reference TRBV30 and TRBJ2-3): SQTIHQWPATLVQPVGSPLSLECTVEGTSNPNLYWYRQAAGRGLQLLFYSVGIGQISSEVPQNLSASRPQDRQFILSSKKLLLSDSGFYLCAWSVSGGAADTQYFGPGTRLTVL.

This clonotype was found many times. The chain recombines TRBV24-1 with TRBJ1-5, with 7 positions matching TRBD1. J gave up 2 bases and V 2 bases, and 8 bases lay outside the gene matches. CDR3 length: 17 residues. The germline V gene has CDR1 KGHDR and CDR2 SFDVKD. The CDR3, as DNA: TGTGCCACCAGTGATTACAGGGGAGTATTTCGCAATCAGCCCCAGCATTTT. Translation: CATSDYRGVFRNQPQHF.

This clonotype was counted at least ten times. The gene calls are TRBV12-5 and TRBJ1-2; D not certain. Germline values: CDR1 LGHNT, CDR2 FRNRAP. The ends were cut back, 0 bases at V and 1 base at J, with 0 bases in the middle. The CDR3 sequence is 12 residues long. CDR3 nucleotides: TGTGCTAGTGGTTTGGTTAACTATGGCTACACCTTC. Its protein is CASGLVNYGYTF.

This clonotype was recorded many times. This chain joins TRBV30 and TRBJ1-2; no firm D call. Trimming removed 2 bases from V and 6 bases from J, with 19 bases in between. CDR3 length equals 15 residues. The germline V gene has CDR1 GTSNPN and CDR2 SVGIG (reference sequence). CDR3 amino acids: CAWSISWGVGNGYTF. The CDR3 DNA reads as TGTGCCTGGAGTATATCATGGGGAGTGGGGAATGGCTACACCTTC.

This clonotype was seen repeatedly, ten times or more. The CDR3 nucleotides are TGTGCCAGCAGCCCCGGGAGGGGCCGAGAGACCCAGTACTTC. Translated, it gives CASSPGRGRETQYF. This chain connects TRBV13 to TRBJ2-5; 8 nucleotides align to TRBD2. Per the germline V gene, CDR1 is PRHDT and CDR2 is FYEKMQ (reference sequence). CDR3 length equals 14 residues. Losses at the gene ends were 5 bases for V and 4 bases for J; bases not matched to a gene: 6.

The CDR3 DNA reads TGCAGTGCTAGCAGCTCTGGAAACACCATATATTTT. It translates to CSASSSGNTIYF. The chain employs TRBV20-1 and TRBJ1-3; D unclear. The germline gives CDR1 DFQATT, CDR2 SNEGSKA (reference sequence). The ends were cut back, 3 bases at V and 0 bases at J, with 3 bases in the middle. CDR3 length equals 12 residues.

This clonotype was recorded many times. CDR3: CASSLGGLGLTYNEQFF. The CDR3 DNA follows: TGTGCCAGCAGCTTGGGAGGCCTGGGGCTAACCTACAATGAGCAGTTCTTC. This chain uses TRBV5-4 with TRBJ2-1, with D possibly matching TRBD1 (5 bases). CDR3 length: 17 amino acids. V dropped 0 bases and J dropped 2 bases, with 15 bases sitting between them. The V gene's germline CDR1 is SGHNT and CDR2 YYREEE (reference sequence).

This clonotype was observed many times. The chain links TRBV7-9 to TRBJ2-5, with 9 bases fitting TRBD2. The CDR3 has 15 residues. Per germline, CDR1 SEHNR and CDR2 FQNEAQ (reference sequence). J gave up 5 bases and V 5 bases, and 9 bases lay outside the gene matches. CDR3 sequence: CASSPIAGVYETQYF. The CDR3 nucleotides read TGTGCCAGCAGCCCAATAGCGGGAGTGTATGAGACCCAGTACTTC.

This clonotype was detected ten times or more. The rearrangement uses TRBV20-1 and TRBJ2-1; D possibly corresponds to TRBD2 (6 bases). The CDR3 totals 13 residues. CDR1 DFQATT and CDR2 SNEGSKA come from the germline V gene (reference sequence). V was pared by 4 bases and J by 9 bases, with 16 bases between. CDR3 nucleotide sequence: TGCAGTGCTAATCCCGGAGGGCGGAGTGAGCAGTTCTTC. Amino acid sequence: CSANPGGRSEQFF.

Here the CDR3 reads CASSPQGGNEQFF. CDR3 in DNA: TGTGCCAGCTCACCTCAGGGCGGAAATGAGCAGTTCTTC. The chain combines TRBV18 with TRBJ2-1, with D possibly TRBD1 on 5 matching bases. Germline V gives CDR1 KGHSH, CDR2 LQKENI. Trimming removed 3 bases at V and 7 bases at J, with 10 bases between. This CDR3 is built from 13 residues.

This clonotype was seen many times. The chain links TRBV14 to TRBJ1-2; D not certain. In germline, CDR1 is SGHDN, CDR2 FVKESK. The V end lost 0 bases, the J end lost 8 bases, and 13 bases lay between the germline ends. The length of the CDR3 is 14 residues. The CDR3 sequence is CASSQEARGRGYTF. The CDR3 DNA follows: TGTGCCAGCAGCCAAGAAGCCCGCGGAAGGGGCTACACCTTC.